This TCR beta chain was documented in a study of blood T cell repertoires in COVID-19. Turning to the study itself: T cells, B-cell-depleted T cells, or PBMCs provided the cDNA or gDNA that served as material.

Source study methods: The assay estimated nucleated cells by amplifying reference gene primers. Profiled with immunoSEQ multiplex PCR; TCRdb holds only in-frame clones, not every one. From that table come the V and J calls and clone size; the DNA was used to work out D and trimming. Among about 170,000 clones listed, 87% were seen once. The ends were cut back, 3 bases at V and 1 base at J, with 10 bases in the middle. Per germline, CDR1 SGHRS and CDR2 YFSETQ. CDR3 length equals 14 residues. The clonotype originates from a human donor with acute COVID-19. The donor label of this sample is uncertain. The sample was PBMCs or T cells enriched from blood (not recorded which). The chain is built from TRBV5-1 and TRBJ1-1, with a tentative D call TRBD1 (5 bases). Here the CDR3 reads CASSSGGGNTEAFF. The CDR3 coding sequence is TGCGCCAGCAGCTCCGGGGGGGGGAACACTGAAGCTTTCTTT.